This T cell receptor (beta chain) was observed in a study of early T cells in non-severe SARS-CoV-2 infection. Study overall: The chains were unpaired, and the sequenced material was bulk RNA from unsorted whole blood.

This CDR3 is built from 16 residues. V was cut by 4 bases and J by 0 bases, with 17 bases left in between. Germline CDR1 is SGHRS and CDR2 is YFSETQ. This clonotype is judged medium-sized (0.01 to 0.1%). MiXCR, applied by TCRdb to the 5' RACE reads, yields one record per CDR3 protein. The sample lists around 39,000 distinct CDR3 sequences; about 8% were seen once. The sequenced sample was whole blood, obtained at baseline. The receptor comes from an adult who was a healthcare worker with PCR-confirmed SARS-CoV-2 infection or an uninfected control (not recorded which). The V and J genes are TRBV5-1 and TRBJ2-7; TRBD2 is a possible D gene (5 bases). The CDR3 DNA follows: TGCGCCAGCAGCCCCTCCACACTAGTAAGCTCCTACGAGCAGTACTTC. Residues: CASSPSTLVSSYEQYF.